This T cell receptor (beta chain) was observed in a study of blood T cell repertoires in COVID-19. Study in general: Sample material is recorded as cDNA or gDNA derived from T cells, B-cell-depleted T cells, or PBMCs.

Trimming removed 4 bases from V and 3 bases from J, with 7 bases in between. Per germline, CDR1 MNHEY and CDR2 SVGEGT. CDR3 length equals 12 residues. Some clones are missing from TCRdb's copy, which holds only in-frame ones; the method was immunoSEQ multiplex PCR. The data hold over 200,000 clones, with roughly 82% observed a single time. This chain uses TRBV6-2 or TRBV6-3 with TRBJ2-7; D is ambiguous. The TCR was taken from a man aged 35-49 years who had recovered from COVID-19. The sample consisted of peripheral blood. The CDR3 loop reads CASSSRLYEQYF. As DNA, the CDR3 is TGTGCCAGCAGTTCGAGGCTCTACGAGCAGTACTTC.